The entry that follows covers one T cell receptor (beta chain) sequence. The antigen remains unidentified. The data originate from a study of T cell responses to AZD1222 COVID-19 vaccine. Overall study findings and caveats: With two AZD1222 doses given, Spike-specific TCR breadth and depth both rose. The study sampled repertoires only after the peak T cell response. Nearly half of spike-specific TCRs reportedly go after variant regions that carry no mutations.

The CDR3 sequence is 15 residues long. V gave up 7 bases and J gave up 0 bases, with 15 bases separating them. The germline V gene has CDR1 LNHDA and CDR2 SQIVND (reference sequence). Sequencing was performed with immunoSEQ multiplex PCR; in TCRdb, only in-frame clones are kept and a portion is missing. The sample has some 200,000 clones, around 92% seen once. The clonotype comes from an adult in good health. This chain connects TRBV19 to TRBJ1-1; D unclear. This specimen was peripheral blood, taken on day 0 of AZD1222 vaccination. CDR3 in DNA: TGTGCCAGTACTTTCTCGGAGGGCATGAACACTGAAGCTTTCTTT. The encoded protein is CASTFSEGMNTEAFF.